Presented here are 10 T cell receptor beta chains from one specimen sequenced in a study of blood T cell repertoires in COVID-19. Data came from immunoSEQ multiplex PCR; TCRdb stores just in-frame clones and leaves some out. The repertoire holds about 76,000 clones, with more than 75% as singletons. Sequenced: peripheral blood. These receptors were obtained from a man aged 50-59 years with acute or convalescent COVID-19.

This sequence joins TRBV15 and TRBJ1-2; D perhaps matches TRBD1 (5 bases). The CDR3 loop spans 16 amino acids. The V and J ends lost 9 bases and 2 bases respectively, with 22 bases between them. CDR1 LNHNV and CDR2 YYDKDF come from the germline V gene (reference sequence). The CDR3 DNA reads TGTGCCACTGCCAGGGACTCTCGAGGGTCCAACTATGGCTACACCTTC. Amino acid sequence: CATARDSRGSNYGYTF.

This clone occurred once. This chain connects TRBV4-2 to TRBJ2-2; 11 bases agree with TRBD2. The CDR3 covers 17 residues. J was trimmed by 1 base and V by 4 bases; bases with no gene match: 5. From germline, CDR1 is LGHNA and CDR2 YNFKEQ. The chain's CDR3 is CASSPGLADKNTGELFF. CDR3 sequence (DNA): TGTGCCAGCAGCCCGGGACTAGCGGACAAGAACACCGGGGAGCTGTTTTTT.

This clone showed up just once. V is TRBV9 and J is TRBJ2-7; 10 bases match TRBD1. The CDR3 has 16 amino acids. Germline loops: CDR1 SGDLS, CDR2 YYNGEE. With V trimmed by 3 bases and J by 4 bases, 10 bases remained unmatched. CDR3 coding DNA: TGTGCCAGCAGCGGTCGGTGGGGACAGGGGTTTTACGAGCAGTACTTC. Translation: CASSGRWGQGFYEQYF.

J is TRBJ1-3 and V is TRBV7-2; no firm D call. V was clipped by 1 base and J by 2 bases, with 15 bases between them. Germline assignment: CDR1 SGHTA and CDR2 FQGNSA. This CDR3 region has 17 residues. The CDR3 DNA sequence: TGTGCCAGCAGCTTAGAGAGTTGGGCGGGGACTGGAAACACCATATATTTT. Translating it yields CASSLESWAGTGNTIYF.

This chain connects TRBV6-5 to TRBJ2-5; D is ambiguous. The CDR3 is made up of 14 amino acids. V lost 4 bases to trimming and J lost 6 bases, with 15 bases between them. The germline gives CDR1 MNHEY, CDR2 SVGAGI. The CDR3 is CASSSLGSRQTQYF. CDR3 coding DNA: TGTGCCAGCAGTTCCCTAGGTAGCCGGCAGACCCAGTACTTC.

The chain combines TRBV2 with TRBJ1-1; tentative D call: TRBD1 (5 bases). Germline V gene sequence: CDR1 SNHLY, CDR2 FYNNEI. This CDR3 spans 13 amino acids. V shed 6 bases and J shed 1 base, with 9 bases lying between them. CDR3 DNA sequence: TGTGCCAGCAGCAAGACAGCGAACACTGAAGCTTTCTTT. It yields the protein CASSKTANTEAFF.

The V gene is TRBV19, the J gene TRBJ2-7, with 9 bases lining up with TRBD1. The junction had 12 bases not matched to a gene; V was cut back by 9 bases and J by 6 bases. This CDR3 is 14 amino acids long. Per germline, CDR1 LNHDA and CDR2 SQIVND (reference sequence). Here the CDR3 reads CASPTGTGLVEQYF. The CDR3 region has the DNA TGTGCCAGCCCTACCGGGACAGGGCTGGTCGAGCAGTACTTC.

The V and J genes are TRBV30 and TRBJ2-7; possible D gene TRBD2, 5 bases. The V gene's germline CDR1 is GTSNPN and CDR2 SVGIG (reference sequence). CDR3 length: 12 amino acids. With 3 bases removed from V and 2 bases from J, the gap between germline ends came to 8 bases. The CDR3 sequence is CAWSGVPYEQYF. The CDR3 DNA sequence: TGTGCCTGGAGCGGGGTACCCTACGAGCAGTACTTC.

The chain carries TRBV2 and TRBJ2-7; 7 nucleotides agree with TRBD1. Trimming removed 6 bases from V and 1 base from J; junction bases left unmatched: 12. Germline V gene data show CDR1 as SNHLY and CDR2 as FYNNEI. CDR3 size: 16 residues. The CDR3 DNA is TGTGCCAGCAGAGATACCGGGACAGAGATTTCCTACGAGCAGTACTTC. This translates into CASRDTGTEISYEQYF.

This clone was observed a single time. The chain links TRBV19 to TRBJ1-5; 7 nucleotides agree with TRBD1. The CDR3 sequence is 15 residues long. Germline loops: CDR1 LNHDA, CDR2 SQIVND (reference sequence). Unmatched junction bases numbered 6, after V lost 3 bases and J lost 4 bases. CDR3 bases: TGTGCCAGTAGTATCTCAAAACAGGGGAATCAGCCCCAGCATTTT. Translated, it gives CASSISKQGNQPQHF.